These 27 T cell receptor beta chains originate from one sample sequenced in a study of T-cell memory formation after mild COVID-19. Via MiXCR, TCRdb re-called the 5' RACE reads, giving one row per CDR3 protein. The sample records roughly 550,000 distinct CDR3 sequences, about a fifth being singletons. Sequenced sample: PBMCs or a T cell subset sorted from them (not recorded which). These receptors came from an adult woman who had mild COVID-19 (a few samples of this study predate the infection). Cell type and time point are not known.

The rearrangement joins TRBV4-3 to TRBJ1-1; 9 nucleotides line up with TRBD1. The CDR3 covers 15 residues. Trimming took 4 bases from V and 4 from J; bases not matched to a gene: 7. CDR1 LGHNA and CDR2 YSLEER come from the germline V gene. The CDR3 bases are TGCGCCAGCAGCCCACAGGGGGCCGGGGTCACTGAAGCTTTCTTT. It codes for CASSPQGAGVTEAFF.

This clonotype has just a few counts. V usage is TRBV4-1 and J usage is TRBJ2-3; D may be TRBD2 (6 bases). CDR1 is MGHRA, CDR2 YSYEKL, per germline. The CDR3 is 16 amino acids. The V and J ends lost 2 bases and 1 base respectively, with 13 bases between them. The CDR3 sequence is CASSQTSGPRTDTQYF. In nucleotides, the CDR3 is TGCGCCAGCAGCCAAACGAGCGGGCCTCGCACAGATACGCAGTATTTT.

The V and J genes are TRBV7-3 and TRBJ2-5; D ambiguous. Per germline, CDR1 SGHTA and CDR2 FQGTGA. Trimming cost V 1 base and J 4 bases, with 7 bases left between them. This CDR3 has 13 residues. CDR3 residues: CASSLRGLETQYF. The CDR3 bases are TGTGCCAGCAGCTTAAGGGGTTTAGAGACCCAGTACTTC.

This clonotype was observed a few times. This chain uses TRBV27 with TRBJ2-3; D is possibly TRBD2 (5 bases). V was shortened by 0 bases and J by 6 bases, with 13 bases between the two germline ends. The CDR3 extends over 15 amino acids. In germline, CDR1 is MNHEY, CDR2 SMNVEV (reference sequence). The CDR3, as DNA: TGTGCCAGCAGTTTATCGCCTTTCGGGGTGGATACGCAGTATTTT. Its translation is CASSLSPFGVDTQYF.

This clonotype was seen a handful of times. This chain connects TRBV4-1 to TRBJ2-1; a weak D match, TRBD2 (6 bases). V gave up 0 bases and J gave up 0 bases, with 12 bases separating them. The germline CDR1 and CDR2 sequences are MGHRA and YSYEKL. The CDR3 loop spans 17 amino acids. The CDR3 DNA reads TGCGCCAGCAGCCAAGAGTTCGGACTAAGCTCCTACAATGAGCAGTTCTTC. It is translated as CASSQEFGLSSYNEQFF.

This clonotype was seen more than once but under ten times. The chain is built from TRBV4-1 and TRBJ1-1; possible D gene TRBD1, 5 bases. Germline V gene lookup returns CDR1 MGHRA and CDR2 YSYEKL. This CDR3 is 19 amino acids long. V lost 2 bases, J lost 0 bases, and 22 bases lay in between. CDR3: CASSQPSAHPTALNTEAFF. The CDR3 coding sequence is TGCGCCAGCAGCCAACCCAGCGCCCATCCGACAGCCTTGAACACTGAAGCTTTCTTT.

This sequence joins TRBV2 and TRBJ1-2; the D gene is possibly TRBD1 (5 bases). The V end lost 2 bases, the J end lost 8 bases, and 15 bases lay between the germline ends. The CDR3 extends over 14 amino acids. Germline lookup yields CDR1 SNHLY and CDR2 FYNNEI. In DNA, the CDR3 is TGTGCCAGCAGTGAATCTGGGGGTTCGAGGGGCTACACCTTC. Amino acid sequence: CASSESGGSRGYTF.

V and J are TRBV23-1 and TRBJ2-1; TRBD2 agrees at 8 bases. TRBV23-1 is an open reading frame, and its role is uncertain. This CDR3 has 15 amino acids. The V and J ends lost 9 bases and 7 bases, in that order; junction bases with no gene match: 14. In DNA, the CDR3 is TGCGCCAGTTCCGGAGGGCGGGGGGCCACAAATGAGCAGTTCTTC. Protein: CASSGGRGATNEQFF.

This clonotype was picked up a small number of times. The V gene is TRBV7-3, the J gene TRBJ2-5, with D possibly called TRBD1 or TRBD2 (5 bases each). Germline V gene sequence: CDR1 SGHTA, CDR2 FQGTGA. The CDR3 consists of 13 residues. V was pared by 4 bases and J by 3 bases, with 9 bases between. The CDR3 DNA sequence: TGTGCCAGCAGCTGGGGACCCAAAGAGACCCAGTACTTC. Translated: CASSWGPKETQYF. Complete variable domain (other parts from reference TRBV7-3 and TRBJ2-5): GAGVSQTPSNKVTEKGKYVELRCDPISGHTALYWYRQSLGQGPEFLIYFQGTGAADDSGLPNDRFFAVRPEGSVSTLKIQRTERGDSAVYLCASSWGPKETQYFGPGTRLLVL.

This clonotype was seen more than once but under ten times. V and J are TRBV6-2 or TRBV6-3 and TRBJ2-1, with 9 bases matching TRBD2. The CDR3 is 18 residues long. With 7 bases clipped from V and 2 bases from J, the junction kept 15 bases outside the gene matches. Germline V CDR1 and CDR2: MNHEY, SVGEGT. CDR3 region: CASTPKLAGIPTYNEQFF. In DNA, the CDR3 is TGTGCCAGCACCCCTAAACTAGCGGGCATCCCTACCTACAATGAGCAGTTCTTC.

This clonotype was counted only a few times. V gene TRBV2 combines with J gene TRBJ1-6; no firm D call. Germline CDR1 SNHLY, CDR2 FYNNEI. Trimming pared 4 bases from V and 8 bases from J, leaving 18 bases between. This CDR3 region has 16 residues. The CDR3 DNA is TGTGCCAGCAGTGCGCGGCAGCCCAAGATTGATTCACCCCTCCACTTT. Translation gives CASSARQPKIDSPLHF.

Many counts were recorded for this clonotype. This chain connects TRBV29-1 to TRBJ2-7; 13 bases agree with TRBD2. V shed 5 bases and J 3 bases; nucleotides not matched to a gene: 10. CDR3 length equals 16 residues. Germline V CDR1 and CDR2: SQVTM, ANQGSEA. The CDR3 reads CSVSGLAGASLYEQYF. The CDR3 bases are TGCAGCGTTTCCGGACTAGCGGGAGCCTCCCTCTACGAGCAGTACTTC.

The CDR3 nucleotides are TGCGCCAGCAGCCACCGGGTTGGGGACACCGGGGAGCTGTTTTTT. Protein product: CASSHRVGDTGELFF. V and J are TRBV4-3 and TRBJ2-2; D uncertain. The CDR3 consists of 15 residues. Trimming took 3 bases from V and 3 from J, leaving 11 bases between them. Germline CDR1 LGHNA, CDR2 YSLEER.

This clonotype was observed many times. V and J are TRBV7-9 and TRBJ2-3, with 9 nucleotides matching TRBD2. Germline V gene lookup returns CDR1 SEHNR and CDR2 FQNEAQ (reference sequence). The CDR3 contains 15 residues. The V and J ends lost 8 bases and 0 bases, in that order; junction bases with no gene match: 6. In nucleotides, the CDR3 is TGTGCCAGCGGTCTAGCGGGGCCCAGCACAGATACGCAGTATTTT. This encodes CASGLAGPSTDTQYF.

This clonotype has a handful of counts. This chain joins TRBV20-1 and TRBJ2-1, with 12 bases identical to TRBD2. The CDR3 loop spans 15 amino acids. The V and J ends lost 0 bases and 9 bases, in that order; junction bases with no gene match: 6. Germline CDR1 is DFQATT and CDR2 is SNEGSKA (reference sequence). The CDR3 loop reads CSARDPSGRALEQFF. CDR3 coding DNA: TGCAGTGCTAGAGATCCTAGCGGGAGGGCCCTTGAGCAGTTCTTC.

This chain connects TRBV2 to TRBJ2-3; D tentatively reads TRBD1 or TRBD2 (7 bases each). Germline V CDR1 and CDR2: SNHLY, FYNNEI. The CDR3 has 16 amino acids. Trimming removed 4 bases at V and 6 bases at J, with 20 bases between. The CDR3 loop is CASSAGGASNVDTQYF. For the CDR3, the DNA is TGTGCCAGCAGTGCAGGGGGGGCCTCGAACGTGGATACGCAGTATTTT. The variable domain in full, with the rest retrieved from reference TRBV2 and TRBJ2-3, is EPEVTQTPSHQVTQMGQEVILRCVPISNHLYFYWYRQILGQKVEFLVSFYNNEISEKSEIFDDQFSVERPDGSNFTLKIRSTKLEDSAMYFCASSAGGASNVDTQYFGPGTRLTVL.

J is TRBJ1-4 and V is TRBV6-5, with 10 bases matching TRBD1. J was trimmed by 8 bases and V by 4 bases; bases with no gene match: 10. The CDR3 covers 16 residues. Per the germline V gene, CDR1 is MNHEY and CDR2 is SVGAGI. The CDR3 is CASSSYTGTGDEKLFF. As DNA, the CDR3 is TGTGCCAGCAGTTCATATACCGGGACAGGGGACGAAAAACTGTTTTTT.

The chain uses TRBV6-6 and TRBJ1-4; D is uncertain. Trimming took off 5 bases at V and 3 bases at J, with 10 bases between the two ends. The CDR3 spans 14 residues. Germline V lookup: CDR1 MNHNY, CDR2 SVGAGI (reference sequence). The chain's CDR3 is CASSRLASNEKLFF. Here the CDR3 DNA reads TGTGCCAGCAGTAGACTAGCATCTAATGAAAAACTGTTTTTT.

The chain employs TRBV24-1 and TRBJ1-1, with D tentatively TRBD1 (6 bases). With 4 bases removed from V and 4 bases from J, the gap between germline ends came to 15 bases. In germline, CDR1 is KGHDR, CDR2 SFDVKD. CDR3 length: 15 residues. Here the CDR3 DNA reads TGTGCCACCAGTGACCCCACAGGGTCGGCCACTGAAGCTTTCTTT. This translates into CATSDPTGSATEAFF.

This chain links TRBV6-1 with TRBJ1-5, with D uncertain. Per germline, CDR1 MNHNS and CDR2 SASEGT. V lost 8 bases and J 1 base, leaving 12 bases between the germline ends. The CDR3 loop spans 14 amino acids. CDR3: CASLIRQSNQPQHF. DNA for the CDR3: TGTGCCAGCTTGATTCGGCAGAGCAATCAGCCCCAGCATTTT.

This clonotype was found a few times. V is TRBV19 and J is TRBJ1-1; a weak D match, TRBD1 (5 bases). V was cut by 2 bases and J by 0 bases, with 13 bases left in between. This CDR3 region has 16 residues. Germline V lookup: CDR1 LNHDA, CDR2 SQIVND (reference sequence). The CDR3 reads CASSITGFRVNTEAFF. CDR3 coding DNA: TGTGCCAGTAGTATAACGGGGTTCAGGGTGAACACTGAAGCTTTCTTT.

This clonotype was seen more than once but under ten times. CDR3 amino acids: CASRGQGPTGELFF. The CDR3 coding sequence is TGTGCCAGCAGGGGACAGGGGCCCACCGGGGAGCTGTTTTTT. V gene TRBV3-1 combines with J gene TRBJ2-2; 10 bases are shared with TRBD1. The CDR3 is 14 amino acids. Germline trimming cut 6 bases from V and 4 bases from J; bases unmatched to any gene: 2. Germline V gives CDR1 LGHDT, CDR2 YNNKEL (reference sequence).

V gene TRBV6-1 combines with J gene TRBJ1-3, with TRBD1 matching 7 bases. Looked up from germline, CDR1 is MNHNS and CDR2 is SASEGT. V shed 6 bases, J shed 4 bases, and the junction held 9 bases outside the gene matches. The CDR3 runs to 15 residues. The CDR3 here is CASRDRDLGGNTIYF. DNA for the CDR3: TGTGCCAGCAGAGACAGGGATCTAGGAGGAAACACCATATATTTT.

In its sample, this clonotype was seen a few times. V gene TRBV11-2 combines with J gene TRBJ2-5, with D perhaps matching TRBD2 (5 bases). The CDR3 covers 16 residues. V lost 5 bases and J 4 bases, leaving 20 bases between the germline ends. Germline CDR1 SGHAT, CDR2 FQNNGV. The CDR3 protein is CASSPGEYLGRETQYF. In nucleotides, the CDR3 is TGTGCCAGCAGCCCCGGGGAGTACCTAGGACGAGAGACCCAGTACTTC. The full variable domain, its missing parts supplied by reference TRBV11-2 and TRBJ2-5, is EAGVAQSPRYKIIEKRQSVAFWCNPISGHATLYWYQQILGQGPKLLIQFQNNGVVDDSQLPKDRFSAERLKGVDSTLKIQPAKLEDSAVYLCASSPGEYLGRETQYFGPGTRLLVL.

This clonotype was found many times. V usage is TRBV29-1 and J usage is TRBJ2-7; 7 bases fit TRBD1. The J segment lost 5 bases and the V segment lost 5 bases, leaving 9 bases of the junction unmatched. The CDR3 loop spans 13 amino acids. CDR1 is SQVTM, CDR2 ANQGSEA, per germline. CDR3 loop: CSVSRGYSNEQYF. As DNA, the CDR3 is TGCAGCGTTTCCAGGGGGTACAGCAACGAGCAGTACTTC.

The J gene is TRBJ2-3, the V gene TRBV11-3; unclear D gene. CDR1 and CDR2 (germline): SGHNT, YENEEA. This CDR3 region has 13 residues. V lost 5 bases and J 5 bases, leaving 11 bases between the germline ends. DNA for the CDR3: TGTGCCAGCAGCCCGCCGGGCGAAGATACGCAGTATTTT. Translation gives CASSPPGEDTQYF.

The CDR3 loop is CASGLSDRFYEQYF. As DNA, the CDR3 is TGTGCCAGCGGGTTATCGGACAGGTTCTACGAGCAGTACTTC. The chain joins TRBV27 to TRBJ2-7; 7 positions match TRBD1. V lost 8 bases and J lost 3; bases outside the gene matches: 10. CDR1 and CDR2 (germline): MNHEY, SMNVEV (reference sequence). The CDR3 has 14 amino acids.